The entry below gives a single TCR beta chain sequence along with its context. CDR3 length: 18 amino acids. The germline V gene encodes CDR1 SGHVS and CDR2 FNYEAQ. V gave up 1 base and J gave up 4 bases, with 22 bases separating them. Source study methods: Reference gene primer amplification gave nucleated cell count estimates. Assay used: immunoSEQ multiplex PCR; TCRdb lists only in-frame clones, some missing. The D gene and trimming were derived from the DNA, and the V and J assignments and clone size from that table. The sample holds about 140,000 clones, 75% to 90% seen once. This sample stems from a study of blood T cell repertoires in COVID-19. Study information: PBMCs, B-cell-depleted T cells, or T cells provided the cDNA or gDNA that made up the material.

The TCR originated in a man aged 55 to 70 with active or convalescent COVID-19. This chain joins TRBV7-6 and TRBJ1-2, with a tentative D call TRBD1 (5 bases). The specimen was peripheral blood. The CDR3 sequence is CASSLGVGIAGNVYGYTF. CDR3 coding DNA: TGTGCCAGCAGCTTAGGTGTGGGGATCGCAGGGAATGTCTATGGCTACACCTTC.